Below are 29 T cell receptor beta chains sequenced from a single sample in a study of T cell responses to AZD1222 COVID-19 vaccine. Assay used: immunoSEQ multiplex PCR; TCRdb lists only in-frame clones, some missing. The sample has 100,000 or so clones; about 86% are singletons. Source: peripheral blood, taken 28 days after the second AZD1222 dose. The receptor set was obtained from an adult who received the AZD1222 COVID-19 vaccine.

The chain is built from TRBV7-9 and TRBJ2-1; D remains unclear. The CDR3 is made up of 11 amino acids. Germline CDR1 and CDR2: SEHNR and FQNEAQ (reference sequence). Trimming pared 8 bases from V and 9 bases from J, leaving 11 bases between. CDR3 region: CASGLIGEQFF. In DNA, the CDR3 is TGTGCCAGCGGCCTAATAGGTGAGCAGTTCTTC. Drawing the rest from reference TRBV7-9 and TRBJ2-1, the complete variable domain is DTGVSQNPRHKITKRGQNVTFRCDPISEHNRLYWYRQTLGQGPEFLTYFQNEAQLEKSRLLSDRFSAERPKGSFSTLEIQRTEQGDSAMYLCASGLIGEQFFGPGTRLTVL.

This chain connects TRBV6-1 to TRBJ2-2, with TRBD2 identical over 12 bases. Germline loops: CDR1 MNHNS, CDR2 SASEGT. This CDR3 comprises 17 residues. With 3 bases clipped from V and 5 bases from J, the junction kept 7 bases outside the gene matches. CDR3 in DNA: TGTGCCAGCAGTGACCCTAGCGGGGGGGTCTGGACCGGGGAGCTGTTTTTT. Translated, it gives CASSDPSGGVWTGELFF.

The chain combines TRBV7-2 with TRBJ2-3; D remains unclear. There are 12 residues in the CDR3. Trimming shortened V by 4 bases and J by 4 bases, and 6 bases separated the two germline ends. The germline V gene encodes CDR1 SGHTA and CDR2 FQGNSA. The CDR3 region is CASSSGADTQYF. The CDR3 DNA reads as TGTGCCAGCAGCTCTGGGGCAGATACGCAGTATTTT.

This sequence joins TRBV28 and TRBJ1-2; D remains unclear. The V and J ends lost 6 bases and 2 bases respectively, with 16 bases between them. The germline gives CDR1 MDHEN, CDR2 SYDVKM. The CDR3 sequence is 15 residues long. CDR3 DNA: TGTGCCAGCAGCCAAACCCCGACAAGAAACTATGGCTACACCTTC. It yields the protein CASSQTPTRNYGYTF.

In this sample, this clone turned up a few times. J is TRBJ2-1 and V is TRBV9; tentative D call: TRBD2 (6 bases). The CDR3 has 16 residues. Germline V gene sequence: CDR1 SGDLS, CDR2 YYNGEE. Trimming took off 4 bases at V and 1 base at J, with 15 bases between the two ends. This chain's CDR3 is CASSPGLSGSYNEQFF. CDR3 in DNA: TGTGCCAGCAGCCCCGGACTAAGCGGGTCCTACAATGAGCAGTTCTTC.

The chain links TRBV5-1 to TRBJ2-5; D perhaps matches TRBD1 (5 bases). The length of the CDR3 is 14 residues. V lost 0 bases, J lost 4 bases, and 10 bases lay in between. Germline V lookup: CDR1 SGHRS, CDR2 YFSETQ. The CDR3 reads CASSLEQAGETQYF. CDR3 in DNA: TGCGCCAGCAGCTTGGAACAGGCAGGAGAGACCCAGTACTTC.

This chain uses TRBV6-6 with TRBJ2-1; D gene uncertain. The V and J ends lost 8 bases and 3 bases respectively, with 11 bases between them. Germline CDR1 reads MNHNY; CDR2 reads SVGAGI (reference sequence). The CDR3 has 13 residues. The CDR3 region has the DNA TGTGCCAGCTGTGATTCGGTCTACAATGAGCAGTTCTTC. It encodes CASCDSVYNEQFF.

The chain couples TRBV24-1 to TRBJ2-1; 9 bases are a match to TRBD2. This CDR3 is 14 amino acids long. With V trimmed by 2 bases and J by 7 bases, 2 bases remained unmatched. The germline gives CDR1 KGHDR, CDR2 SFDVKD. The CDR3 protein is CATSDSLAGNEQFF. CDR3 nucleotide sequence: TGTGCCACCAGTGATTCTCTAGCGGGGAATGAGCAGTTCTTC.

This clone has a handful of counts. The V gene is TRBV4-2, the J gene TRBJ1-1, with TRBD1 as a possible D gene (5 bases). The V end was cut by 3 bases, the J end by 11 bases, with 19 bases between. The CDR3 has 14 amino acids. Germline-derived CDR1 and CDR2 are LGHNA and YNFKEQ. The CDR3: CASSQGLELGLAFF. In nucleotides, the CDR3 is TGTGCCAGCAGCCAGGGGCTGGAGCTAGGTCTGGCTTTCTTT.

This chain connects TRBV18 to TRBJ2-1; no clear D gene. Germline V CDR1 and CDR2: KGHSH, LQKENI. The CDR3 runs 15 residues. Trimming cost V 2 bases and J 1 base, with 9 bases left between them. The chain's CDR3 is CASSPGPESYNEQFF. DNA of the CDR3: TGTGCCAGCTCACCAGGTCCGGAATCCTACAATGAGCAGTTCTTC. The full variable domain, its missing parts supplied by reference TRBV18 and TRBJ2-1, is NAGVMQNPRHLVRRRGQEARLRCSPMKGHSHVYWYRQLPEEGLKFMVYLQKENIIDESGMPKERFSAEFPKEGPSILRIQQVVRGDSAAYFCASSPGPESYNEQFFGPGTRLTVL.

The chain couples TRBV13 to TRBJ2-3, with D perhaps TRBD2 (5 bases). Trimming shortened V by 5 bases and J by 4 bases, and 19 bases separated the two germline ends. The CDR3 length is 16 residues. Germline V gene sequence: CDR1 PRHDT, CDR2 FYEKMQ (reference sequence). In DNA form, the CDR3 reads TGTGCCAGCAGCCCGACACGGGGTAGCGAGGCAGATACGCAGTATTTT. Protein product: CASSPTRGSEADTQYF.

The rearrangement joins TRBV30 to TRBJ1-4; D is perhaps TRBD1 (6 bases). The CDR3 loop spans 18 amino acids. Trimming pared 2 bases from V and 0 bases from J, leaving 19 bases between. From germline, CDR1 is GTSNPN and CDR2 SVGIG (reference sequence). CDR3 protein: CAWSSSGGLYATNEKLFF. The CDR3 coding sequence is TGTGCCTGGAGTTCCTCGGGGGGCTTGTACGCAACTAATGAAAAACTGTTTTTT.

V usage is TRBV27 and J usage is TRBJ1-4; no clear D gene. Trimming took off 0 bases at V and 8 bases at J, with 10 bases between the two ends. Germline CDR1 MNHEY, CDR2 SMNVEV (reference sequence). The CDR3 runs to 14 residues. The CDR3 nucleotides are TGTGCCAGCAGTTTATCAACGCCGAGGGAAAAACTGTTTTTT. This codes for CASSLSTPREKLFF. The full variable domain, rest sourced from reference TRBV27 and TRBJ1-4, is EAQVTQNPRYLITVTGKKLTVTCSQNMNHEYMSWYRQDPGLGLRQIYYSMNVEVTDKGDVPEGYKVSRKEKRNFPLILESPSPNQTSLYFCASSLSTPREKLFFGSGTQLSVL.

The V call is TRBV7-3, the J call TRBJ2-7, with 7 bases fitting TRBD2. The V segment lost 0 bases and the J segment 6 bases; nucleotides outside the gene matches: 11. The CDR3 loop spans 16 amino acids. Germline V lookup: CDR1 SGHTA, CDR2 FQGTGA. In DNA form, the CDR3 reads TGTGCCAGCAGCTTAACCGGGGGAGGGAGGGCCTCCGAGCAGTACTTC. Translating gives CASSLTGGGRASEQYF.

The chain couples TRBV11-2 to TRBJ1-1, with D hard to call. The CDR3 length is 15 residues. Germline values: CDR1 SGHAT, CDR2 FQNNGV. The V and J ends lost 7 bases and 0 bases respectively, with 15 bases between them. For the CDR3, the DNA is TGTGCCAGCACCCTGGGGTTAATCATGAACACTGAAGCTTTCTTT. Translating gives CASTLGLIMNTEAFF. Variable domain in full (rest from reference TRBV11-2 and TRBJ1-1): EAGVAQSPRYKIIEKRQSVAFWCNPISGHATLYWYQQILGQGPKLLIQFQNNGVVDDSQLPKDRFSAERLKGVDSTLKIQPAKLEDSAVYLCASTLGLIMNTEAFFGQGTRLTVV.

V and J are TRBV5-4 and TRBJ2-7, with 7 positions matching TRBD1. After removal of 4 bases from V and 3 bases from J, the junction contained 10 bases not matched to a gene. Germline-derived CDR1 and CDR2 are SGHNT and YYREEE (reference sequence). This CDR3 has 15 residues. In DNA form, the CDR3 reads TGTGCCAGCAGCACGTACGGGACAGCTGTCTACGAGCAGTACTTC. As protein: CASSTYGTAVYEQYF.

This chain uses TRBV19 with TRBJ1-1; 7 nucleotides agree with TRBD1. Trimming cost V 10 bases and J 4 bases; bases outside gene matches: 9. Germline loops: CDR1 LNHDA, CDR2 SQIVND (reference sequence). The CDR3 has 13 amino acids. CDR3 amino acids: CATTLPGGTEAFF. The CDR3 nucleotides read TGTGCCACGACCCTCCCAGGGGGCACTGAAGCTTTCTTT. The full variable domain, with the rest looked up from reference TRBV19 and TRBJ1-1, is DGGITQSPKYLFRKEGQNVTLSCEQNLNHDAMYWYRQDPGQGLRLIYYSQIVNDFQKGDIAEGYSVSREKKESFPLTVTSAQKNPTAFYLCATTLPGGTEAFFGQGTRLTVV.

The chain links TRBV7-3 to TRBJ2-2, with TRBD1 identical over 8 bases. The CDR3 extends over 18 amino acids. From germline, CDR1 is SGHTA and CDR2 FQGTGA. V lost 0 bases, J lost 6 bases, and 12 bases stayed unmatched. The DNA of the CDR3 is TGTGCCAGCAGCTTAACTTCCGGGGCAGGGGGCGGTCCCGGGGAGCTGTTTTTT. Protein: CASSLTSGAGGGPGELFF.

This clone has a single count. The chain recombines TRBV7-9 with TRBJ2-7; TRBD1 or TRBD2 may be the D gene (5 bases each). Germline lookup yields CDR1 SEHNR and CDR2 FQNEAQ (reference sequence). The CDR3 is made up of 14 amino acids. Trimming took 0 bases from V and 2 from J, leaving 8 bases between them. The CDR3 nucleotides are TGTGCCAGCAGCTTAGCTGGGACCCCCTACGAGCAGTACTTC. Translating gives CASSLAGTPYEQYF.

The chain joins TRBV6-5 to TRBJ2-2; possibly TRBD1 or TRBD2 for D (5 bases each). Germline CDR1 MNHEY, CDR2 SVGAGI. Trimming took 2 bases from V and 10 from J, leaving 11 bases between them. The CDR3 has 13 residues. The CDR3 reads CASSYTRESELFF. CDR3 DNA sequence: TGTGCCAGCAGTTACACCAGGGAGTCGGAGCTGTTTTTT.

V and J are TRBV7-9 and TRBJ1-2, with D uncertain. V was cut by 1 base and J by 3 bases, with 9 bases left in between. Per germline, CDR1 SEHNR and CDR2 FQNEAQ (reference sequence). The CDR3 covers 14 residues. The CDR3 here is CASSLDEGYYGYTF. As DNA, the CDR3 is TGTGCCAGCAGCTTAGACGAAGGGTACTATGGCTACACCTTC.

The V gene is TRBV12-3 or TRBV12-4, the J gene TRBJ1-5; TRBD1 matches at 7 bases. Germline trimming cut 5 bases from V and 5 bases from J; bases unmatched to any gene: 3. This CDR3 comprises 13 residues. The CDR3 loop is CASSDREDQPQHF. The CDR3 region has the DNA TGTGCCAGCAGTGACAGGGAGGATCAGCCCCAGCATTTT.

The chain uses TRBV5-1 and TRBJ1-1; 10 nucleotides agree with TRBD1. Germline values: CDR1 SGHRS, CDR2 YFSETQ. V lost 4 bases to trimming and J lost 7 bases; unmatched junction nucleotides: 13. This CDR3 has 16 residues. DNA for the CDR3: TGCGCCAGCAGCCCGAGACAGGGGGCGCAAGTTGGTGAAGCTTTCTTT. Amino acids: CASSPRQGAQVGEAFF.

This clone has a single count. The chain uses TRBV5-4 and TRBJ2-3; D possibly corresponds to TRBD2 (7 bases). The germline gives CDR1 SGHNT, CDR2 YYREEE (reference sequence). CDR3 length: 15 amino acids. With 4 bases removed from V and 2 bases from J, the gap between germline ends came to 14 bases. The CDR3 sequence: CASSMGGATTDTQYF. The DNA for the CDR3 is TGTGCCAGCAGCATGGGGGGGGCTACCACAGATACGCAGTATTTT. The entire variable domain, with the rest obtained from reference TRBV5-4 and TRBJ2-3, is as follows: ETGVTQSPTHLIKTRGQQVTLRCSSQSGHNTVSWYQQALGQGPQFIFQYYREEENGRGNFPPRFSGLQFPNYSSELNVNALELDDSALYLCASSMGGATTDTQYFGPGTRLTVL.

This chain joins TRBV27 and TRBJ2-7; TRBD1 might be the D (6 bases). V gave up 6 bases and J gave up 1 base, with 10 bases separating them. The CDR3 covers 13 residues. The germline V gene has CDR1 MNHEY and CDR2 SMNVEV (reference sequence). CDR3: CASSRTGSYEQYF. CDR3 bases: TGTGCCAGCAGCAGAACAGGGTCCTACGAGCAGTACTTC.

The chain joins TRBV28 to TRBJ2-3, with D maybe TRBD2 (6 bases). V lost 2 bases to trimming and J lost 5 bases, with 8 bases between them. Germline CDR1 reads MDHEN; CDR2 reads SYDVKM. The CDR3 has 13 residues. The CDR3 protein is CASSLGGRDTQYF. CDR3 coding DNA: TGTGCCAGCAGTTTAGGGGGGAGAGATACGCAGTATTTT.

Comment on this clone: This CDR3 is also generated by other DNA sequences in the sample. This chain links TRBV19 with TRBJ2-3; 9 bases match TRBD2. Germline CDR1 and CDR2: LNHDA and SQIVND (reference sequence). V lost 3 bases to trimming and J lost 6 bases; unmatched junction nucleotides: 7. This CDR3 is 15 amino acids long. The CDR3 spells CASSIRGGASDTQYF. The CDR3 DNA sequence: TGTGCCAGTAGTATCCGCGGGGGGGCTTCCGATACGCAGTATTTT.

The chain has TRBV28 and TRBJ2-5, with TRBD1 identical over 10 bases. Germline V CDR1 and CDR2: MDHEN, SYDVKM. Trimming took 3 bases from V and 6 from J; bases not matched to a gene: 4. The CDR3 consists of 14 residues. The CDR3 DNA reads TGTGCCAGCAGTTTGGGACAGGGGCTGAAGACCCAGTACTTC. As protein: CASSLGQGLKTQYF.

The V gene is TRBV3-1 (or the pseudogene TRBV3-2), the J gene TRBJ1-4, with TRBD1 matching 9 bases. CDR1 is LGHDT and CDR2 is YNNKEL in the germline V gene (reference sequence). With 4 bases clipped from V and 6 bases from J, the junction kept 3 bases outside the gene matches. The CDR3 length is 14 residues. The CDR3 reads CASSPWTGDEKLFF. In DNA form, the CDR3 reads TGTGCCAGCAGCCCGTGGACAGGGGATGAAAAACTGTTTTTT.